The rows below give T cell receptor beta chains drawn from one sample of a study of immune reconstitution after stem cell transplant in scleroderma. TCRdb passed the RT-PCR reads through MiXCR, listing each CDR3 protein once. The sample holds about 3,600 distinct CDR3 sequences, under 7.5% seen once. Sampling was carried out before or after autologous hematopoietic stem cell transplantation (not recorded which). These receptors originate from a female donor with systemic sclerosis. Each CDR3 is given with its conserved first and last residue. Not every row has a clone size; where given, it reads once, few, many or a size class.

clone size | V gene | CDR3 protein
large | TRBV28 | CASTLSGDSYEQYF
large | TRBV9 | CASSGTGAPETQYF
large | TRBV29-1 | CSVVISGNEKLFF
medium-sized | TRBV12-3/TRBV12-4 | CASSRGGLIRSNQPQHF
medium-sized | TRBV28 | CASSFTSVPYEQYF
few | TRBV27 | CASSSHGTFIDTQYF
medium-sized | TRBV7-9 | CASSFLTGGNEQFF
NA | TRBV5-1 | CASSLTSGNNEQFF
medium-sized | TRBV18 | CASSPPSPGASGPLNEQFF
medium-sized | TRBV6-5 | CASSYLDRGAYGYTF
medium-sized | TRBV20-1 | CSARAPGGNEQFF
NA | TRBV27 | CASRNLGTNEQYF
few | TRBV5-1 | CASTGDSHSGRYYEQYF
medium-sized | TRBV7-8 | CASSSATMTGVSSPLHF
medium-sized | TRBV25-1 | CASSESHRMGGGELFF
medium-sized | TRBV12-3/TRBV12-4 | CASSLGPVISGNTIYF
medium-sized | TRBV5-1 | CASSLGQDYGYTF